Listed below are T cell receptor beta chains from one sample, sequenced in a study of blood T cell repertoires in COVID-19. Sequencing was performed with immunoSEQ multiplex PCR; in TCRdb, only in-frame clones are kept and a portion is missing. The sample includes a few hundred thousand clones, approximately 89% of them seen just once. The source material was PBMCs or T cells enriched from blood (not recorded which). Source of these receptors: a woman in her thirties or forties who had recovered from COVID-19. Both conserved end residues are part of each CDR3. A D gene is named only where the DNA matches it firmly. For some rows the clone size is stated as once, few or many, or as a class when expanded; others skip it.

CASSLSLSTDTQYF	TGTGCCAGCAGCCTTTCGTTGAGCACAGATACGCAGTATTTT	TRBV9	TRBJ2-3	once	.
CASSPQAGRETQYF	TGTGCCAGCTCACCCCAGGCTGGGAGGGAGACCCAGTACTTC	TRBV18	TRBJ2-5	once	.
CASSQGRLSNQPQHF	TGCGCCAGCAGCCAAGGGCGGCTTAGCAATCAGCCCCAGCATTTT	TRBV4-3	TRBJ1-5	.	.
CASSLGANQPQHF	TGTGCCAGCAGCTTAGGGGCCAATCAGCCCCAGCATTTT	TRBV7-9	TRBJ1-5	.	.
CASSGAGVNQPQHF	TGTGCCAGCAGTGGCGCAGGGGTTAATCAGCCCCAGCATTTT	TRBV9	TRBJ1-5	once	.
CASSHRGLTDGYTF	TGTGCCAGTAGTCACAGGGGGCTTACGGATGGCTACACCTTC	TRBV19	TRBJ1-2	.	TRBD1
CASRAASTDTQYF	TGTGCCAGTAGGGCGGCTAGCACAGATACGCAGTATTTT	TRBV19	TRBJ2-3	.	.
CASSSRQDETQYF	TGTGCCAGCAGCTCTAGACAGGATGAGACCCAGTACTTC	TRBV11-3	TRBJ2-5	.	.
CASSPREDTGELFF	TGTGCCAGCAGTCCCCGGGAAGACACCGGGGAGCTGTTTTTT	TRBV27	TRBJ2-2	.	.
CASSQGHTGVYSGYTF	TGCGCCAGCAGCCAAGGGCATACAGGGGTCTATAGTGGCTACACCTTC	TRBV4-1	TRBJ1-2	.	TRBD1
CASSPTAGTNYGYTF	TGTGCCAGCAGCCCCACTGCGGGAACTAACTATGGCTACACCTTC	TRBV7-2	TRBJ1-2	.	.
CASSYQVASSYEQYF	TGTGCCAGCAGTTATCAGGTGGCGTCCTCCTACGAGCAGTACTTC	TRBV6-5	TRBJ2-7	.	.
CASSAGGGPDTQYF	TGTGCCAGCAGCGCCGGGGGAGGTCCAGATACGCAGTATTTT	TRBV9	TRBJ2-3	.	.
CASSLAGTQETQYF	TGTGCCAGCAGCTTGGCCGGGACACAAGAGACCCAGTACTTC	TRBV5-4	TRBJ2-5	.	.
CASSLARDGSSYNEQFF	TGTGCCAGCAGCTTAGCGCGCGACGGGAGCTCCTACAATGAGCAGTTCTTC	TRBV7-2	TRBJ2-1	once	.
CASSLGQGRSSYNEQFF	TGTGCCAGCAGCTTGGGACAGGGTCGGTCCTCCTACAATGAGCAGTTCTTC	TRBV11-2	TRBJ2-1	.	TRBD1
CASSIGQGYTEAFF	TGTGCCAGTAGTATAGGACAGGGCTACACTGAAGCTTTCTTT	TRBV19	TRBJ1-1	once	TRBD1
CAISGLGVNEQFF	TGTGCCATCAGTGGACTAGGGGTAAATGAGCAGTTCTTC	TRBV10-3	TRBJ2-1	.	.
CASSFGTTGEQYF	TGTGCCAGCAGCTTCGGGACTACTGGCGAGCAGTACTTC	TRBV11-3	TRBJ2-7	.	TRBD2
CASSPRGESHQPQHF	TGCGCCAGCAGCCCGCGGGGGGAGAGTCATCAGCCCCAGCATTTT	TRBV5-1	TRBJ1-5	.	.
CASSPSGELASTDTQYF	TGTGCCAGCAGCCCTAGCGGGGAGTTAGCGAGCACAGATACGCAGTATTTT	TRBV7-9	TRBJ2-3	.	TRBD2
CASSFYPGQENTEAFF	TGTGCCAGCAGCTTTTACCCGGGACAAGAGAACACTGAAGCTTTCTTT	TRBV11-3	TRBJ1-1	.	.
CASRLTGGWYEQYF	TGTGCCAGCAGGTTAACAGGGGGCTGGTACGAGCAGTACTTC	TRBV28	TRBJ2-7	.	TRBD1
CASSVAGTGGFNEQFF	TGTGCCAGTAGTGTAGCCGGGACAGGGGGCTTCAATGAGCAGTTCTTC	TRBV19	TRBJ2-1	.	TRBD1
CAFYGQGRAFF	TGTGCCTTTTACGGACAGGGGAGAGCTTTCTTT	TRBV9	TRBJ1-1	.	TRBD1
CASFEIRDRGQDTEAFF	TGTGCCAGCTTCGAAATCCGGGACAGGGGTCAGGACACTGAAGCTTTCTTT	TRBV2	TRBJ1-1	.	TRBD1
CASSYSTRGSNYEQYF	TGTGCCAGCAGTTACTCGACCAGGGGGAGCAACTACGAGCAGTACTTC	TRBV6-7	TRBJ2-7	.	TRBD1
CASSIGRGEAEAFF	TGTGCCAGTAGTATAGGCAGGGGAGAGGCTGAAGCTTTCTTT	TRBV19	TRBJ1-1	.	.
CASSDQVAAGYGYTF	TGTGCCAGCAGCGACCAGGTTGCGGCGGGCTATGGCTACACCTTC	TRBV7-2	TRBJ1-2	.	.
CASSLSEASFAEAFF	TGTGCCAGCAGTTTAAGTGAGGCGTCGTTCGCTGAAGCTTTCTTT	TRBV28	TRBJ1-1	.	.
CASSFQGGDIQYF	TGTGCCAGCAGCTTCCAAGGGGGGGACATTCAGTACTTC	TRBV7-3	TRBJ2-4	.	.